The 3 T cell receptor beta chains below come from one sample, sequenced in a study of a mutant IDH1 vaccine in newly diagnosed glioma. The antigens these receptors bind are not known. Specified time point: week 11, during vaccination. What each vaccine dose contained was 300 ug of mutant IDH1 20-mer peptide, accompanied by topical imiquimod. Produced via immunoSEQ multiplex PCR; TCRdb's table is partial and in-frame only. The sample lists 20,000 to 25,000 clones, roughly 89% occurring once. The specimen comprised PBMCs, sampled from a glioma patient whose treatment included an IDH1 peptide vaccine. The source of these receptors is a woman between 35 and 50 years old with glioma.

The chain couples TRBV4-1 to TRBJ2-7; D perhaps matches TRBD1 (5 bases). The germline V gene has CDR1 MGHRA and CDR2 YSYEKL. The CDR3 is made up of 15 amino acids. V was cut by 1 base and J by 2 bases, with 12 bases left in between. In DNA, the CDR3 is TGCGCCAGCAGCCAAGTTCTGCAGGGAACCTACGAGCAGTACTTC. The encoded protein is CASSQVLQGTYEQYF.

This clone appeared once. The gene calls are TRBV6-1 and TRBJ1-1; TRBD1 matches at 8 bases. J was trimmed by 4 bases and V by 4 bases; bases with no gene match: 5. The CDR3 length is 14 residues. Germline loops: CDR1 MNHNS, CDR2 SASEGT. CDR3 DNA: TGTGCCAGCAGTGGTCAGGGGGCCATCACTGAAGCTTTCTTT. Translating gives CASSGQGAITEAFF.

The CDR3 region is CASRSGIPGELFF. In DNA form, the CDR3 reads TGTGCCAGCAGGTCAGGAATACCCGGGGAGCTGTTTTTT. The rearrangement links TRBV7-6 to TRBJ2-2, with D uncertain. Germline-derived CDR1 and CDR2 are SGHVS and FNYEAQ. This CDR3 region has 13 residues. The V end lost 6 bases, the J end lost 6 bases, and 11 bases lay between the germline ends.